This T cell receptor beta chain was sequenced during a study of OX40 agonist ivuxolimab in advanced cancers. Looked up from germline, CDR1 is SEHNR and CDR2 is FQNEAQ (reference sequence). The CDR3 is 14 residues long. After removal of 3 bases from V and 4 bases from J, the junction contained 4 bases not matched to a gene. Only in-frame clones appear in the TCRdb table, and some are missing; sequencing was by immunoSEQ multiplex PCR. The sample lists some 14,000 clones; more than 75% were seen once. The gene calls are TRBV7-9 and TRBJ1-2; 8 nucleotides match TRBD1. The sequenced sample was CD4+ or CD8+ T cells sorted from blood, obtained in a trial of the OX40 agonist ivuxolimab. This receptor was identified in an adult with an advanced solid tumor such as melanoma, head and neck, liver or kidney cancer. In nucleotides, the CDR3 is TGTGCCAGCAGCTTCGCAACAGGGGGCTATGGCTACACCTTC. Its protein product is CASSFATGGYGYTF.